The rows below give T cell receptor beta chains drawn from one sample of a study of somatic mutations in cytotoxic T cells in rheumatoid arthritis. The assay was immunoSEQ multiplex PCR, and TCRdb's table has in-frame clones only and misses some. The sample yields just over 6,500 clones, about three quarters seen once. The specimen sequenced was CD8+ T cells sorted from blood. The source is a woman aged 55-69 years in good health. The CDR3 runs from the conserved cysteine through the conserved F or W. D genes are given only for firm matches. Some rows mark clone size as missing; the rest say once, few, many or name a class of expanded clone.

NA	NA	TRBV15	TRBJ1-2	TGTGCCACCAGCGTGGGAGCCCTCTATGGCTACACCTTC	CATSVGALYGYTF
NA	TRBD1	TRBV14	TRBJ2-7	TGTGCCAGCAGCCAAGGACAGGGGGCCTACGAGCAGTACTTC	CASSQGQGAYEQYF
NA	TRBD2	TRBV27	TRBJ2-2	TGTGCCAGCAGTTCCGGACTAGTTGGCGGGGAGCTGTTTTTT	CASSSGLVGGELFF
NA	NA	TRBV11-2	TRBJ2-2	TGTGCCAGCAGCTTACGCGAGGCAACCGGGGAGCTGTTTTTT	CASSLREATGELFF
NA	NA	TRBV11-3	TRBJ2-2	TGTGCCAGCAGCCCGCCGGGACAGAACACCGGGGAGCTGTTTTTT	CASSPPGQNTGELFF
few	TRBD2	TRBV6-1	TRBJ2-1	TGTGCCAGCAGTGAACGGACTAGCGGACTCAATGAGCAGTTCTTC	CASSERTSGLNEQFF
medium-sized	TRBD1	TRBV6-4	TRBJ2-1	TGTGCCAGCAGTGTCCAGGGACAGGGCTACAATGAGCAGTTCTTC	CASSVQGQGYNEQFF
NA	TRBD2	TRBV27	TRBJ2-1	TGTGCCAGCAGTGAAACCGGGACTAGCTACAATGAGCAGTTCTTC	CASSETGTSYNEQFF
NA	NA	TRBV10-1	TRBJ1-2	TGCGCCAGCATTCAGACAGCCAACTATGGCTACACCTTC	CASIQTANYGYTF
NA	NA	TRBV28	TRBJ2-5	TGTGCCAGCAGTGCCCCAGGGGCTGGCCAAGAGACCCAGTACTTC	CASSAPGAGQETQYF
NA	NA	TRBV5-1	TRBJ1-1	TGCGCCAGCAGCTTGGGGACAGACGGAGCTTTCTTT	CASSLGTDGAFF
NA	NA	TRBV9	TRBJ2-3	TGTGCCAGCAGCGACAGGGCAGATACGCAGTATTTT	CASSDRADTQYF
NA	NA	TRBV9	TRBJ1-6	TGTGCCAGCAGCGCCTTTCCTGGCTCACCCCTCCACTTT	CASSAFPGSPLHF
NA	NA	TRBV19	TRBJ2-1	TGTGCCAGCTCGCGCGGATACAATGAGCAGTTCTTC	CASSRGYNEQFF
NA	NA	TRBV11-1	TRBJ2-1	TGTGCCAGCAGCGGGGGGACGCCAACCTACAATGAGCAGTTCTTC	CASSGGTPTYNEQFF
NA	TRBD1	TRBV5-1	TRBJ1-3	TGCGCCAGCAGCCAAGGGGGCATCGGAAACACCATATATTTT	CASSQGGIGNTIYF
NA	TRBD2	TRBV9	TRBJ2-1	TGTGCCAGCAGGGGGAGCGGGAGTGGAAATGAGCAGTTCTTC	CASRGSGSGNEQFF
medium-sized	NA	TRBV7-2	TRBJ2-7	TGTGCCAGCAGGTACCGACAAAACTCCTACGAGCAGTACTTC	CASRYRQNSYEQYF
NA	NA	TRBV9	TRBJ2-3	TGTGCCAGCAGCGTAGATTCGAGTACGCAGTATTTT	CASSVDSSTQYF
once	NA	TRBV7-3	TRBJ2-5	TGTGCCAGCAGCTTAGCTGGGGCTGGGGAGACCCAGTACTTC	CASSLAGAGETQYF
NA	NA	TRBV27	TRBJ1-2	TGTGCCAGCAGTTTATCTTCTTTGGCCCGCTATGGCTACACCTTC	CASSLSSLARYGYTF
NA	NA	TRBV5-1	TRBJ2-7	TGCGCCAGCAGTCCCGGTTTCTCCTACGAGCAGTACTTC	CASSPGFSYEQYF
NA	NA	TRBV30	TRBJ2-1	TGTGCCTGGAGTGTAGGGGTTGAGCAGTTCTTC	CAWSVGVEQFF
NA	TRBD1	TRBV7-3	TRBJ1-2	TGTGCCAGCAGCTTAGGCCCCCGGGACAGGGATGGCTACACCTTC	CASSLGPRDRDGYTF
NA	TRBD1	TRBV6-6	TRBJ2-1	TGTGCCAGCAGTTACAGGGGGCAGTGGGACAATGAGCAGTTCTTC	CASSYRGQWDNEQFF
few	NA	TRBV27	TRBJ2-6	TGTGCCAGCAGTTTATACCTATCAGGGGCCAACGTCCTGACTTTC	CASSLYLSGANVLTF
NA	NA	TRBV14	TRBJ1-2	TGTGCCAGCAGCCCCCGGTCGTATAGCAACAACTATGGCCACACCTTC	CASSPRSYSNNYGHTF
few	NA	TRBV5-6	TRBJ1-2	TGTGCCAGCAGTTCCCCCGATACAGGGCGAGAGGACTATGGCTACACCTTC	CASSSPDTGREDYGYTF
NA	TRBD1	TRBV29-1	TRBJ2-2	TGCAGCGTTGACGGAGTCCCGGGACAGGGGGCCGGGGAGCTGTTTTTT	CSVDGVPGQGAGELFF
NA	NA	TRBV12-5	TRBJ1-2	TGTGCTAGTGGTTTGGGCGGATATGGCTACACCTTC	CASGLGGYGYTF
NA	NA	TRBV18	TRBJ2-5	TGTGCCAGCTCACCAGGTTTAGGGGAGGCGGACCAAGAGACCCAGTACTTC	CASSPGLGEADQETQYF
NA	NA	TRBV6-6	TRBJ1-2	TGTGCCAGCAGTTTGGACAATAACTACACCTTC	CASSLDNNYTF
few	NA	TRBV30	TRBJ1-1	TGTGCCTGGAGTCAGGTTGGATGGACTGAAGCTTTCTTT	CAWSQVGWTEAFF
NA	NA	TRBV4-3	TRBJ2-7	TGCGCCAGCTCACCGGACAGAGCCCTATCCGCCTACGAGCAGTACTTC	CASSPDRALSAYEQYF
NA	TRBD2	TRBV19	TRBJ2-1	TGTGCCAGTAGCCCCGGGACTAGCGGGAGCCAATCCTACAATGAGCAGTTCTTC	CASSPGTSGSQSYNEQFF
NA	NA	TRBV19	TRBJ2-7	TGTGCCAGTAGTATAGATCATAGCAGCACCTACGAGCAGTACTTC	CASSIDHSSTYEQYF
NA	NA	TRBV6-1	TRBJ2-7	TGTGCCAGCAGTGAAGGCGGACACCCCTACGAGCAGTACTTC	CASSEGGHPYEQYF
NA	NA	TRBV9	TRBJ1-6	TGTGCCAGCAGCGTAGTGGGAGACTATAATTCACCCCTCCACTTT	CASSVVGDYNSPLHF
once	TRBD1	TRBV7-9	TRBJ1-2	TGTGCCAGCAGCCTCACGGGGACAGGCTATGGCTACACCTTC	CASSLTGTGYGYTF
NA	TRBD2	TRBV4-1	TRBJ2-1	TGCGCCAGCAGCCACCCCCTGAGGACTAGCAAAAATGAGCAGTTCTTC	CASSHPLRTSKNEQFF
NA	TRBD1	TRBV19	TRBJ2-7	TGTGCCAGTAGTATAAGCCAGGGGGCTTCGAGGGAGCAGTACTTC	CASSISQGASREQYF
NA	NA	TRBV7-6	TRBJ1-1	TGTGCCAGCAGCTTAGTGGCGGGTGAAGCTTTCTTT	CASSLVAGEAFF
NA	TRBD2	TRBV4-3	TRBJ2-2	TGCGCCAGCAGCCTTGGACTAGCGGGAGGCACCGGGGAGCTGTTTTTT	CASSLGLAGGTGELFF
few	TRBD2	TRBV7-3	TRBJ2-3	TGTGCCAGCAGCCCAAGCGGGGCTAGCACAGATACGCAGTATTTT	CASSPSGASTDTQYF
NA	NA	TRBV27	TRBJ1-1	TGTGCCAGCAGTTTGTCAGTGAACACTGAAGCTTTCTTT	CASSLSVNTEAFF
medium-sized	NA	TRBV5-1	TRBJ1-1	TGCGCCAGCAGCTTCGGGACTGAAGCTTTCTTT	CASSFGTEAFF
NA	NA	TRBV29-1	TRBJ2-7	TGCAGCGTCCAGGACAAGAACTCCTACGAGCAGTACTTC	CSVQDKNSYEQYF
NA	TRBD1	TRBV27	TRBJ1-1	TGTGCCAGCAGTACTCAGACAGGGCCCGCGTTAGACACTGAAGCTTTCTTT	CASSTQTGPALDTEAFF